This entry describes one T cell receptor beta chain. Its cognate antigen is unknown. This specimen belongs to a study of cytomegalovirus exposure and HLA in healthy donors. CDR3 size: 14 residues. The germline V gene has CDR1 LNHDA and CDR2 SQIVND (reference sequence). The V end was cut by 3 bases, the J end by 4 bases, with 9 bases between. Study-level points and caveats: HLA restriction was apparent for most CMV-associated TCR beta chains in a later analysis. Donors belonging to an Asian-associated ancestry cluster reportedly showed fewer N-insertions in productive TCRs than the approximately 690-donor mean, according to what a later analysis found.

60 Vbeta and 13 Jbeta primers were used in PCR. Assay: immunoSEQ multiplex PCR; the TCRdb copy retains only in-frame clones and omits some. Among around 150,000 clones listed, roughly 65% were seen once. The receptor's source is a man younger than 35 in good health and CMV-seropositive. Sequenced input: PBMCs. The rearrangement links TRBV19 to TRBJ2-2; perhaps TRBD1 as D (5 bases). CDR3 in amino acids: CASSMGDSTGELFF. CDR3 DNA sequence: TGTGCCAGTAGTATGGGTGACAGCACCGGGGAGCTGTTTTTT.